Following are 3 T cell receptor beta chains from one sample sequenced in a study of shared clonotypes between healthy human individuals. The assay was immunoSEQ multiplex PCR, and TCRdb's table has in-frame clones only and misses some. The data show around 2.5 million clones, 90% to 95% seen once. The sample consisted of naive CD4+ T cells from PBMCs. The subset was: CD45RA+ positively selected. The receptors originated from a man younger than 35 in good health. Some clones in this sample may be carry-over from other donors' samples.

This clone was seen a single time. The chain recombines TRBV14 with TRBJ1-2, with no clear D. V gave up 0 bases and J gave up 7 bases, with 9 bases separating them. The CDR3 runs to 13 residues. Per the germline V gene, CDR1 is SGHDN and CDR2 is FVKESK. CDR3 DNA sequence: TGTGCCAGCAGCCAAGATCGGAGGGTTGGCTACACCTTC. Translating it yields CASSQDRRVGYTF.

Only one count was recorded for this clone. An end of the junction differs from the germline gene, which may be a read error. The chain couples TRBV7-9 to TRBJ1-4; D might be TRBD1 (5 bases). The CDR3 consists of 16 residues. Germline lookup yields CDR1 SEHNR and CDR2 FQNEAQ (reference sequence). CDR3 bases: TGCGCCAGCAGCCGAGGGTGGGGGTCCGGCGCTGAAAAACTGTTTTTT. As protein: CASSRGWGSGAEKLFF.

The genes are TRBV6-6 and TRBJ2-2, with 14 bases lining up with TRBD2. Germline values: CDR1 MNHNY, CDR2 SVGAGI (reference sequence). The CDR3 consists of 15 residues. The junction had 3 bases not matched to a gene; V was cut back by 6 bases and J by 6 bases. This CDR3 is CASRTSGRASGELFF. DNA of the CDR3: TGTGCCAGCAGGACTAGCGGGAGGGCATCCGGGGAGCTGTTTTTT.